Following are 3 T cell receptor beta chains from one sample sequenced in a study of blood T cells in healthy people across ages. Then a second PCR, running roughly 6 to 12 cycles, was carried out with a sample-barcoded 5' primer and a J-beta primer mix. Each CDR3 protein gets one entry after TCRdb re-called the 5' RACE reads with MiXCR. Here the sample spans about 650,000 distinct CDR3 sequences, roughly half being singletons. The source material was blood. All receptors derive from a woman older than 75 in good health.

This chain uses TRBV15 with TRBJ2-1; D gene unclear. Looked up from germline, CDR1 is LNHNV and CDR2 is YYDKDF (reference sequence). The V end was cut by 2 bases, the J end by 5 bases, with 4 bases between. CDR3 length equals 12 residues. The CDR3, as DNA: TGTGCCACCAGCAGATGGGACAATGAGCAGTTCTTC. It translates to CATSRWDNEQFF.

The V and J genes are TRBV20-1 and TRBJ1-2; D remains unclear. V was clipped by 0 bases and J by 2 bases, with 10 bases between them. The CDR3 is 14 residues long. Germline V gene lookup returns CDR1 DFQATT and CDR2 SNEGSKA (reference sequence). This CDR3 reads CSARDSVRNYGYTF. CDR3 bases: TGCAGTGCTAGAGACTCAGTTCGGAACTATGGCTACACCTTC.

J is TRBJ2-5 and V is TRBV28, with D maybe TRBD2 (6 bases). This CDR3 region has 14 residues. Per the germline V gene, CDR1 is MDHEN and CDR2 is SYDVKM. Trimming pared 5 bases from V and 5 bases from J, leaving 15 bases between. CDR3 residues: CASSLGPGGETQYF. The CDR3 coding sequence is TGTGCCAGCAGTCTGGGACCTGGGGGGGAGACCCAGTACTTC.